This TCR beta chain was captured by sequencing in a study of beta chain features in type 1 diabetes. Study findings and constraints: Patients and controls would be equally affected if PCR favored shorter templates. There was a possibility that cDNA sequencing over-represented cells with high TCR expression. Lower insertion and higher deletion counts appeared at VDJ junctions in type 1 diabetes patients.

This clone was counted ten times or more. What it binds is not known. Sorting with CD45RO/CCR7/CD25/CD127/CD95/CD27 yielded naive, central memory, regulatory and stem-like memory CD4+ cells. Expressed TCRB transcripts were sequenced, since all the RNA that had been isolated was reverse transcribed. Sequencing was performed with immunoSEQ multiplex PCR; in TCRdb, only in-frame clones are kept and a portion is missing. In the table there are roughly 140,000 clones, about 8.5% of which are singletons. V was pared by 2 bases and J by 4 bases, with 8 bases between. CDR3 length: 13 residues. CDR1 SEHNR and CDR2 FQNEAQ come from the germline V gene (reference sequence).

The sequence derives from a man aged 18-30 years in good health. Sequencing was performed on central memory CD4+ T cells from blood. The rearrangement links TRBV7-9 to TRBJ2-5; D unclear. For the CDR3, the DNA is TGTGCCAGCAGCTTATTAACTGGAGAGACCCAGTACTTC. Translating gives CASSLLTGETQYF.